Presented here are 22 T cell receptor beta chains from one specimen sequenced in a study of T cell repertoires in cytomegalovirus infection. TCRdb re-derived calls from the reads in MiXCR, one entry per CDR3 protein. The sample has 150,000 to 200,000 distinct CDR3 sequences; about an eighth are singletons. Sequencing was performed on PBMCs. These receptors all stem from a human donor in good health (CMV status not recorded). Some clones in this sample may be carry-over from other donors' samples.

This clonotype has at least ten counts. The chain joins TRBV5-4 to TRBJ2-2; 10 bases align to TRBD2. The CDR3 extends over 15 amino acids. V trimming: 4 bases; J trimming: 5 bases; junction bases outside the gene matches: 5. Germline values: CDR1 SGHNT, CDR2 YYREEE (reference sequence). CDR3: CASSVGLAQTGELFF. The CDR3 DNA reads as TGTGCCAGCAGCGTGGGACTAGCGCAGACCGGGGAGCTGTTTTTT.

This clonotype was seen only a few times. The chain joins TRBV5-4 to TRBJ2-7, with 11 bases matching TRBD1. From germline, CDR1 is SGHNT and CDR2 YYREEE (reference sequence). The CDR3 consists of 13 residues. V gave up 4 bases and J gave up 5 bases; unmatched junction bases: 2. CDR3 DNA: TGTGCCAGCAGCCGGACAGGGGGCGACGAGCAGTACTTC. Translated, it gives CASSRTGGDEQYF.

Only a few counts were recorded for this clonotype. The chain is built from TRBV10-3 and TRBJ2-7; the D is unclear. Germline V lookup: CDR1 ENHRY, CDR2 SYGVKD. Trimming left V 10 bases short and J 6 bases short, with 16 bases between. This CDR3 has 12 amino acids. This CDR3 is CASRHLLGEQYF. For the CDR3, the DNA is TGTGCCAGCAGACATCTCCTAGGCGAGCAGTACTTC.

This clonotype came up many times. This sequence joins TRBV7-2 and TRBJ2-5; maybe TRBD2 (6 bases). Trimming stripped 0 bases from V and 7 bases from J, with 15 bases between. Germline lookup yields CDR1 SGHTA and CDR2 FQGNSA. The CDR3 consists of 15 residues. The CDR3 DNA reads TGTGCCAGCAGCTTAGCCGGGGGTACTAAGGGGACCCAGTACTTC. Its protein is CASSLAGGTKGTQYF.

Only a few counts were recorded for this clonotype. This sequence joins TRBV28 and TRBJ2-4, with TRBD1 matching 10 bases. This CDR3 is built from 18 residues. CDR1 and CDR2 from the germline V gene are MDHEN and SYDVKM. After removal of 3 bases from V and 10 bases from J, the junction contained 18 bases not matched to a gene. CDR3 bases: TGTGCCAGCAGTTTTATCGGCGTAGTTTCGGACAGGGGGGATATTCAGTACTTC. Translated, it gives CASSFIGVVSDRGDIQYF.

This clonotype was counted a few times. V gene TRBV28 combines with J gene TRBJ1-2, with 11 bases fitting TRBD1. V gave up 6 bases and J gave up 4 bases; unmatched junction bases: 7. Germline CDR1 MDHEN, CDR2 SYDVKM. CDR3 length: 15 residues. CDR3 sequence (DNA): TGTGCCAGCAGCCTGGGGGACAGGGGGGGCTATGGCTACACCTTC. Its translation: CASSLGDRGGYGYTF.

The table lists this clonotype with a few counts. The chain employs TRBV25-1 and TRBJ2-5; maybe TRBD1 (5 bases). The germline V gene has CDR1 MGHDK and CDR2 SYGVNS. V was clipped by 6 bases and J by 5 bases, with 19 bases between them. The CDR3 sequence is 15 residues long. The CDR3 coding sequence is TGTGCCAGCAGCAAGAACAAGGCTAAGGGGGAGACCCAGTACTTC. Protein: CASSKNKAKGETQYF.

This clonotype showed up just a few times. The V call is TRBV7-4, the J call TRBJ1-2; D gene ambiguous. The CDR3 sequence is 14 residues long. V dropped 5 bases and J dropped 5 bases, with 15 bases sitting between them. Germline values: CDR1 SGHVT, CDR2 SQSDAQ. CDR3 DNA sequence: TGTGCCAGCAGCCTTACGACGGGAGTATATGGCTACACCTTC. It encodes CASSLTTGVYGYTF.

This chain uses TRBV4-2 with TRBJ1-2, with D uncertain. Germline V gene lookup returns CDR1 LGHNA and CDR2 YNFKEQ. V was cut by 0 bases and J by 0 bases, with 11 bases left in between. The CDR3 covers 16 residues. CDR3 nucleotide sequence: TGTGCCAGCAGCCAAGATTTTCGGTCAACTAACTATGGCTACACCTTC. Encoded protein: CASSQDFRSTNYGYTF.

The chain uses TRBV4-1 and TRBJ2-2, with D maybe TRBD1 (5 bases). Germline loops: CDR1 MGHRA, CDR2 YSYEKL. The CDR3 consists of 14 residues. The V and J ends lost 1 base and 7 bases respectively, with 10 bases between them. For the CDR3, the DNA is TGCGCCAGCAGCCAAGGCAGGGCTAACGGGGAGCTGTTTTTT. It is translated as CASSQGRANGELFF.

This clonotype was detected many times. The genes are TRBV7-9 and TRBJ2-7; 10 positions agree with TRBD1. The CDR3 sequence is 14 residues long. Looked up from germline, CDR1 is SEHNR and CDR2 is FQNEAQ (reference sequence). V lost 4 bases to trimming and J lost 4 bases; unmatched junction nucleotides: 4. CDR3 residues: CASSYRDRGYEQYF. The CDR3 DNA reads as TGTGCCAGCAGCTACCGGGACAGGGGATACGAGCAGTACTTC.

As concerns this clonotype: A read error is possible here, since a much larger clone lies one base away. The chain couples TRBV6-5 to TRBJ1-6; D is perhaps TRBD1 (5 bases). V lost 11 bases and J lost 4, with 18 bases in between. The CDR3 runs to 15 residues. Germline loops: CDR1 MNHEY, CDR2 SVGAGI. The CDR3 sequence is CAGLPRDRYNSPLHF. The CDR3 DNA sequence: TGTGCCGGCCTACCGCGCGACAGATATAATTCACCCCTCCACTTT.

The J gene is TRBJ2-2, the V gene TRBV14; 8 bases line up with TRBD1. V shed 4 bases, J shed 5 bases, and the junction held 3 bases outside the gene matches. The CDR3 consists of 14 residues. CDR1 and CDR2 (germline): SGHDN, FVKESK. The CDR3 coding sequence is TGTGCCAGCAGCCTTTGGACAGGGACCGGGGAGCTGTTTTTT. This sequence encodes CASSLWTGTGELFF.

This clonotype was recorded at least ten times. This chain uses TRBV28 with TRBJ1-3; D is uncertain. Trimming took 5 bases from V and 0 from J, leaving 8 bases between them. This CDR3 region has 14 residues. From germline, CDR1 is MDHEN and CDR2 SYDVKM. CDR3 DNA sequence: TGTGCCAGCAGTCCGGGTTTCTCTGGAAACACCATATATTTT. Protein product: CASSPGFSGNTIYF.

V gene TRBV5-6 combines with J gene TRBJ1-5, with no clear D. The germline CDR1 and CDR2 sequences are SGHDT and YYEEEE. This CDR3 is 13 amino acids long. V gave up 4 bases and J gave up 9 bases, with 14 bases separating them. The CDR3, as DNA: TGTGCCAGCAGCGCCCCAAAACCGTGGCCCCAGCATTTT. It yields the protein CASSAPKPWPQHF.

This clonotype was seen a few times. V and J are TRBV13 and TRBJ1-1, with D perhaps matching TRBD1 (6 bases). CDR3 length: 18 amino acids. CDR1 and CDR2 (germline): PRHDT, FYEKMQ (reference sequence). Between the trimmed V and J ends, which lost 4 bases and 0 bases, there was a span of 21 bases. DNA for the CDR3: TGTGCCAGCAGCTCCTGGGGGGGCGGGGGTCCCATGAACACTGAAGCTTTCTTT. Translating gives CASSSWGGGGPMNTEAFF.

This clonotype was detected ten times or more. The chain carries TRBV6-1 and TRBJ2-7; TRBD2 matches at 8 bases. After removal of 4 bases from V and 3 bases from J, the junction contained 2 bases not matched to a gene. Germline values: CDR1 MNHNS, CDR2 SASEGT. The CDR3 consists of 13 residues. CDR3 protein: CASSVSGDYEQYF. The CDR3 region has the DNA TGTGCCAGCAGTGTTAGCGGGGACTACGAGCAGTACTTC.

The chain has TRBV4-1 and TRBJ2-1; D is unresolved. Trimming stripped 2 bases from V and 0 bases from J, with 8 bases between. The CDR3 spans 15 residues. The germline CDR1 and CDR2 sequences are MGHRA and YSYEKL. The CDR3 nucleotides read TGCGCCAGCAGCCAACGGAACCCCTCCTACAATGAGCAGTTCTTC. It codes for CASSQRNPSYNEQFF.

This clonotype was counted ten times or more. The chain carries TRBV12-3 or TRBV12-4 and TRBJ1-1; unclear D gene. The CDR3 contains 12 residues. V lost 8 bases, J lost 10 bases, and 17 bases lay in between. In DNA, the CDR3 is TGTGCCAGCGACGACCGGGGAAACCCAGCTTTCTTT. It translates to CASDDRGNPAFF.

The CDR3 is CASSRRQKDTQYF. CDR3 nucleotide sequence: TGTGCCAGTAGTAGACGACAGAAGGATACGCAGTATTTT. The chain links TRBV19 to TRBJ2-3, with a weak D call TRBD1 (5 bases). Per germline, CDR1 LNHDA and CDR2 SQIVND (reference sequence). Trimming pared 4 bases from V and 6 bases from J, leaving 11 bases between. The CDR3 spans 13 residues.

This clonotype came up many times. CDR3 in DNA: TGTGCCAGCAGTTTTGACAGATTAAATCAGCCCCAGCATTTT. Residues: CASSFDRLNQPQHF. The chain joins TRBV12-3 or TRBV12-4 to TRBJ1-5, with D maybe TRBD1 (5 bases). Trimming left V 3 bases short and J 4 bases short, with 10 bases between. There are 14 residues in the CDR3.

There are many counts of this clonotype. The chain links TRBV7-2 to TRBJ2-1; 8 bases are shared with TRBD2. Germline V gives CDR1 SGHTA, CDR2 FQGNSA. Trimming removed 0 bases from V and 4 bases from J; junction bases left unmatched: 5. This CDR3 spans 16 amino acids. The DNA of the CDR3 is TGTGCCAGCAGCTTAGCCACGGGCGGGGGGTACAATGAGCAGTTCTTC. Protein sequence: CASSLATGGGYNEQFF.